The clone carrying this T cell receptor beta chain came up a few times. Its matching antigen is unknown. This CDR3 is 13 amino acids long. Germline values: CDR1 KGHDR, CDR2 SFDVKD. Trimming took off 0 bases at V and 6 bases at J, with 4 bases between the two ends. The data are from a study of early T cells in non-severe SARS-CoV-2 infection. As for the study in general: Bulk RNA taken from unsorted whole blood was sequenced, leaving chains unpaired. Study-wide results and limits: Matching with VDJdb favored anti-spike CD8 responses (missing private and CD4 specificities).

One entry per CDR3 protein results from TCRdb running MiXCR on the 5' RACE reads. The sample yields tens of thousands of distinct CDR3 sequences, approximately 10% seen once. Input material: whole blood. The chain joins TRBV24-1 to TRBJ2-2; no reliable D call. The TCR sequence derives from an adult who was a healthcare worker with PCR-confirmed SARS-CoV-2 infection or an uninfected control (not recorded which). The CDR3 sequence is CATSDLPPGELFF. CDR3 DNA: TGTGCCACCAGTGATTTGCCGCCCGGGGAGCTGTTTTTT.